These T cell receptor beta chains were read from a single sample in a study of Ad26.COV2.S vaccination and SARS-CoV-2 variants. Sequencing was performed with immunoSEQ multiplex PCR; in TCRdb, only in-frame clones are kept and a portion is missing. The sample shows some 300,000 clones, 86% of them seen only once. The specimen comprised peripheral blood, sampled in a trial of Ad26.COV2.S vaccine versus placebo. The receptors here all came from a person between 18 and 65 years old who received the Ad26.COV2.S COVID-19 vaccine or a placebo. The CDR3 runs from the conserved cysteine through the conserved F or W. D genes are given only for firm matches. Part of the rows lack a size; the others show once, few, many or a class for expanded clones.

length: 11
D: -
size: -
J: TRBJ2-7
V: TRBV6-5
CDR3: CASSYSSRQYF
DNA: TGTGCCAGCAGTTACTCGAGTAGGCAGTACTTC

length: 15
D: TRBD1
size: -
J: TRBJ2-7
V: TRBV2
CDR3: CASRFRRDRDYEQYF
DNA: TGTGCCAGCAGGTTCCGCCGGGACAGGGACTACGAGCAGTACTTC

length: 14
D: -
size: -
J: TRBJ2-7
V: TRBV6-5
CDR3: CASRTVGGSYEQYF
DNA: TGTGCCAGCCGGACCGTTGGGGGATCCTACGAGCAGTACTTC

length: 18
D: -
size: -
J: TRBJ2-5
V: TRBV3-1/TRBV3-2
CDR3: CASSPVLGQGKFAETQYF
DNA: TGTGCCAGCAGCCCGGTGTTGGGGCAGGGGAAGTTCGCGGAGACCCAGTACTTC

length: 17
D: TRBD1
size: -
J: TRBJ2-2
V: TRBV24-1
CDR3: CATSDTRTGPDAGELFF
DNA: TGTGCCACCAGTGACACCCGGACAGGTCCTGACGCCGGGGAGCTGTTTTTT

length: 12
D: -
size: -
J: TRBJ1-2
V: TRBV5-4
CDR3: CASSSQGWGYTF
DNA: TGTGCCAGCAGCTCACAGGGATGGGGCTACACCTTC

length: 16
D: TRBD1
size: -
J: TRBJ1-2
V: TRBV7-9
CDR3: CASSLGGQGAFYGYTF
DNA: TGTGCCAGCAGCTTAGGGGGACAGGGAGCTTTCTATGGCTACACCTTC

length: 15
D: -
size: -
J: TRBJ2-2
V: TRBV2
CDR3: CASSEQGTYTGELFF
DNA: TGTGCCAGCAGTGAACAGGGAACGTACACCGGGGAGCTGTTTTTT

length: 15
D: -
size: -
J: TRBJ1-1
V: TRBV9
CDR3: CASSVGAGRGTEAFF
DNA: TGTGCCAGCAGCGTAGGCGCAGGGAGGGGAACTGAAGCTTTCTTT

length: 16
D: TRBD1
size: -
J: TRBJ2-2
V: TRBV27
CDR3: CASSLLGQGNTGELFF
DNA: TGTGCCAGCAGTTTATTGGGACAGGGGAACACCGGGGAGCTGTTTTTT

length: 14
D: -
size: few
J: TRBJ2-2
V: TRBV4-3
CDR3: CASSQYRNTGELFF
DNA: TGCGCCAGCAGCCAGTACAGGAACACCGGGGAGCTGTTTTTT

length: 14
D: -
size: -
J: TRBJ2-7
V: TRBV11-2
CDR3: CASSLERHYYEQYF
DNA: TGTGCCAGCAGCTTAGAACGTCATTACTACGAGCAGTACTTC

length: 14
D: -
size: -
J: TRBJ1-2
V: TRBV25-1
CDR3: CASSGFNSGYGYTF
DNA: TGTGCCAGCAGTGGATTTAACAGCGGCTATGGCTACACCTTC

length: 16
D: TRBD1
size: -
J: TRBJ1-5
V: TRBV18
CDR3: CASSERQGDNNQPQHF
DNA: TGTGCCAGCTCGGAAAGACAGGGTGATAACAATCAGCCCCAGCATTTT

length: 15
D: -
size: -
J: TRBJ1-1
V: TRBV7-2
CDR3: CASSPGGPWNTEAFF
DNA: TGTGCCAGCAGCCCGGGGGGACCGTGGAACACTGAAGCTTTCTTT

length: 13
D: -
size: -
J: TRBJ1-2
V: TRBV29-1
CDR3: CSGKAKGDYGYTF
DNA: TGCAGCGGGAAGGCGAAGGGGGACTATGGCTACACCTTC

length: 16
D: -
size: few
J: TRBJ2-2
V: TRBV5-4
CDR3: CASSSGGPVYTGELFF
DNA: TGTGCCAGCAGCTCGGGGGGCCCGGTTTACACCGGGGAGCTGTTTTTT

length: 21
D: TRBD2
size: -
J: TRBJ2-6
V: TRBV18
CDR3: CASSPQLAGGPSISGANVLTF
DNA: TGTGCCAGCTCACCTCAATTAGCGGGGGGGCCCTCAATCTCTGGGGCCAACGTCCTGACTTTC

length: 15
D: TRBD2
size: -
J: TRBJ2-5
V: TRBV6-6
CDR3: CASSYPTSGQETQYF
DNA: TGTGCCAGCAGTTACCCGACTAGCGGCCAAGAGACCCAGTACTTC

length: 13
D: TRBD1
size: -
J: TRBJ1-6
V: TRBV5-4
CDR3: CASGSGGNSPLHF
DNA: TGTGCCAGCGGCTCAGGGGGGAATTCACCCCTCCACTTT

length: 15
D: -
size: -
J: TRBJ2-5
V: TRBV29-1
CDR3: CSVVRIHSADETQYF
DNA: TGCAGCGTTGTGAGAATACATTCGGCGGACGAGACCCAGTACTTC

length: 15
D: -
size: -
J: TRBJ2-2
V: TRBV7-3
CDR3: CASSPQGEVTGELFF
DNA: TGTGCCAGCAGCCCGCAGGGGGAGGTAACCGGGGAGCTGTTTTTT

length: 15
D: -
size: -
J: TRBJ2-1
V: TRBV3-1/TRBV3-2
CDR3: CASSPGIDRNNEQFF
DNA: TGTGCCAGCAGCCCGGGCATCGACAGAAACAATGAGCAGTTCTTC

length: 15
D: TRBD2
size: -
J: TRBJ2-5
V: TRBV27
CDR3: CASSSRLAGGETQYF
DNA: TGTGCCAGCAGTTCTAGACTAGCGGGGGGAGAGACCCAGTACTTC

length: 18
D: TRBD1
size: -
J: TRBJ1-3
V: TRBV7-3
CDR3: CASSLTGTGSGSGNTIYF
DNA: TGTGCCAGCAGCTTAACTGGGACAGGGTCGGGCTCTGGAAACACCATATATTTT

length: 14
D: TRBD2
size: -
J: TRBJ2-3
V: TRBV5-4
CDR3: CASSLGLAGDTQYF
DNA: TGTGCCAGCAGCTTGGGACTAGCCGGGGATACGCAGTATTTT

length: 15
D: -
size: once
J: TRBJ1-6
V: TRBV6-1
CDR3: CASSETLGWGSPLHF
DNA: TGTGCCAGCAGTGAAACGCTGGGATGGGGCTCACCCCTCCACTTT

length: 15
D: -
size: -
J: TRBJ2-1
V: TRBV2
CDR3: CASSDWGGPNNEQFF
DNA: TGTGCCAGCAGTGATTGGGGGGGCCCGAACAATGAGCAGTTCTTC

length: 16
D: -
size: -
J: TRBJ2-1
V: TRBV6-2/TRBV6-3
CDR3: CASSYPRGGPYNEQFF
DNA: TGTGCCAGCAGTTACCCCAGGGGGGGACCCTACAATGAGCAGTTCTTC

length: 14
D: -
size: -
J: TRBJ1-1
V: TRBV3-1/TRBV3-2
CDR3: CASSQAGGSTEAFF
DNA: TGTGCCAGCAGCCAAGCAGGTGGATCCACTGAAGCTTTCTTT

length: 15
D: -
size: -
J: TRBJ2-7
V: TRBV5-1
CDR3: CASSRSAGISYEQYF
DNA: TGCGCCAGCAGCCGTAGCGCAGGGATTTCTTACGAGCAGTACTTC

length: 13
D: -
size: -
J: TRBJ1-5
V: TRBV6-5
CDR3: CASSFRSNQPQHF
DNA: TGTGCCAGCAGTTTCCGTAGCAATCAGCCCCAGCATTTT

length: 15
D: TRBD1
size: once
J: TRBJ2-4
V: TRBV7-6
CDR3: CASSLDAGGKNIQYF
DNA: TGTGCCAGCAGCTTAGACGCAGGGGGAAAAAACATTCAGTACTTC

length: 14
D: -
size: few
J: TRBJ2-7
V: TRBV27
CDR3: CASSLGGNSYEQYF
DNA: TGTGCCAGCAGTTTAGGCGGGAACTCCTACGAGCAGTACTTC

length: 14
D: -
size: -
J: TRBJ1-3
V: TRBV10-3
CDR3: CAIAGPPAGNTIYF
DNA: TGTGCCATCGCGGGCCCTCCGGCGGGAAACACCATATATTTT

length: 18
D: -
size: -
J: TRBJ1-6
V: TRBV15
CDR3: CATSGSWGSRHSNSPLHF
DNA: TGTGCCACCAGCGGTTCATGGGGCAGCCGTCATTCTAATTCACCCCTCCACTTT

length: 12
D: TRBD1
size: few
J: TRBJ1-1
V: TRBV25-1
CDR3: CASRDRGTEAFF
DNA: TGTGCCAGTAGAGACAGGGGCACTGAAGCTTTCTTT

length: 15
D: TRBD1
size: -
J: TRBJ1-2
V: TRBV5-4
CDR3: CASSFRAGGANGYTF
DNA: TGTGCCAGCAGCTTCCGCGCAGGGGGCGCGAATGGCTACACCTTC

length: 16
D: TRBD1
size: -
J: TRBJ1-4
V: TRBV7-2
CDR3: CASSLAQGVPNEKLFF
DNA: TGTGCCAGCAGCTTAGCCCAGGGGGTACCTAATGAAAAACTGTTTTTT

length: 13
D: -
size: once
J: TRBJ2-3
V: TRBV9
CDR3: CASSAHVTDTQYF
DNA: TGTGCCAGCAGCGCCCACGTCACAGATACGCAGTATTTT

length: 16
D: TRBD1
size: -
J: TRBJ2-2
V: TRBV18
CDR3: CASSPPDRANTGELFF
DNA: TGTGCCAGCTCACCACCAGACAGGGCGAACACCGGGGAGCTGTTTTTT

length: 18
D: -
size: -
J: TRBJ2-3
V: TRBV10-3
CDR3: CAFPGETRGPNFTDTQYF
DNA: TGTGCCTTCCCGGGGGAAACGCGGGGGCCCAATTTCACAGATACGCAGTATTTT

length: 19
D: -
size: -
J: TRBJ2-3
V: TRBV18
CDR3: CASSPGLRGRLAGTDTQYF
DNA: TGTGCCAGCTCACCTGGATTAAGGGGCCGCCTAGCAGGCACAGATACGCAGTATTTT

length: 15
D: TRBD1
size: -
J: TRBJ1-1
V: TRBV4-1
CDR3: CASSQDWQGVTEAFF
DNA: TGCGCCAGCAGCCAAGATTGGCAGGGGGTTACTGAAGCTTTCTTT

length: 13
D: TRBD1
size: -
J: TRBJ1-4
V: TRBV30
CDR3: CAWSGTGGEKLFF
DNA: TGTGCCTGGAGCGGGACAGGGGGGGAAAAACTGTTTTTT

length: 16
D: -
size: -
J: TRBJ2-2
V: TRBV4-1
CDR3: CASQESGGLNTGELFF
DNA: TGCGCCAGTCAAGAGTCGGGGGGCCTCAACACCGGGGAGCTGTTTTTT

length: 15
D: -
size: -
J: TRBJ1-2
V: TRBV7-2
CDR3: CASSLPVQKMAGYTF
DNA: TGTGCCAGCAGCCTCCCGGTCCAAAAGATGGCTGGCTACACCTTC

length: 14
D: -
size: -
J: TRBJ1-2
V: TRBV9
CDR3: CASSPHRADRGYTF
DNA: TGTGCCAGCAGCCCCCACAGGGCCGATCGTGGCTACACCTTC

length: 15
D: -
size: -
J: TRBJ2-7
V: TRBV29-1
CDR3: CSVVTEGGSPYEQYF
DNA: TGCAGCGTTGTAACGGAGGGGGGTAGCCCCTACGAGCAGTACTTC

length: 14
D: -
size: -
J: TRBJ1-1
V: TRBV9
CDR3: CASSVQGVDTEAFF
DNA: TGTGCCAGCAGCGTGCAGGGAGTGGACACTGAAGCTTTCTTT

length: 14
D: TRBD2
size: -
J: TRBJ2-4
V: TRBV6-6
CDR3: CATVSGGSKNIQYF
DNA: TGTGCCACCGTTAGCGGGGGTTCCAAAAACATTCAGTACTTC

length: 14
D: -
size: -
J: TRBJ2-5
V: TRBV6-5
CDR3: CASSGRPFQETQYF
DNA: TGTGCCAGCAGCGGACGGCCGTTCCAAGAGACCCAGTACTTC

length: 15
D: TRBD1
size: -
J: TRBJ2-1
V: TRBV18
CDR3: CASAPGTGSYNEQFF
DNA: TGTGCCAGCGCCCCCGGGACAGGGTCCTACAATGAGCAGTTCTTC

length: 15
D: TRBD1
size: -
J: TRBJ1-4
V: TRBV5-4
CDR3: CASSATGDRGEKLFF
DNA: TGTGCCAGCAGCGCGACAGGGGATAGGGGTGAAAAACTGTTTTTT

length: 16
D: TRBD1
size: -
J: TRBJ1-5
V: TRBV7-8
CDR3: CASSLERGQGNQPQHF
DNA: TGTGCCAGCAGCTTAGAAAGGGGGCAGGGCAATCAGCCCCAGCATTTT